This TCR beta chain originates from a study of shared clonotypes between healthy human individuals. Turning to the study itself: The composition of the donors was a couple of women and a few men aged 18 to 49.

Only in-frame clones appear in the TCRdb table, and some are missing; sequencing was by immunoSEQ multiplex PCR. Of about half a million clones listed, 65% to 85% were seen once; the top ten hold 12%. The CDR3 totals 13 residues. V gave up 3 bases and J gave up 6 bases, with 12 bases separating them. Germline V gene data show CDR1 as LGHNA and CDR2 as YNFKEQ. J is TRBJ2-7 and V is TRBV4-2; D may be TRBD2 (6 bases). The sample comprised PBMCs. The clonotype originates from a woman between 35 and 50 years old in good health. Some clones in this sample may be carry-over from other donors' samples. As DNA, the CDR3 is TGTGCCAGCAGCCACGGGGGAGGTGGCGAGCAGTACTTC. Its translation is CASSHGGGGEQYF.